The subject of this entry is one T cell receptor (beta chain). Its antigen is not identified. This record comes from a study of vaccination effects on CD4 cells after COVID-19. ViraFEST assay sequencing came after antigen-specific CD4+ T cells were expanded with viral peptide pools. CD4+ T cells were isolated after roughly nine days of culture. Everyone in the study got two shots of either the BNT162b2 or mRNA-1273 vaccine. Half-medium replacement with IL-2 medium occurred on days 3 and 7. The CDR3 runs to 16 residues. Germline CDR1 is SEHNR and CDR2 is FQNEAQ (reference sequence). Trimming took 7 bases from V and 5 from J, leaving 20 bases between them. TCRdb keeps only in-frame clones here, not all; method: immunoSEQ multiplex PCR. The sample carries around 81,000 clones, more than 60% recorded once.

The sequencing here drew on CD4+ T cells from PBMCs cultured with HCoV-OC43 spike peptides, taken after COVID-19 vaccination. The subset was: HCoV-OC43 spike overlapping peptide pool stimulation. The sequence was collected from a human donor who received a COVID-19 vaccine. The chain carries TRBV7-9 and TRBJ2-2; the D gene is possibly TRBD1 (6 bases). The CDR3 nucleotides are TGTGCCAGCACCTCCCGGGACACCCGAGGAACCGGGGAGCTGTTTTTT. This translates into CASTSRDTRGTGELFF.